The clone carrying this TCR beta chain appeared many times. Preparation of the unsorted libraries drew on 2 million PBMCs stored at -80 C. This sample is drawn from a study of neurological immune-mediated disorders. It was by 5'RACE with 10-nucleotide random UMIs that the cDNA was made. Each CDR3 protein gets one entry after TCRdb re-called the 5' RACE reads with MiXCR. This sample carries roughly 80,000 distinct CDR3 sequences, 17% of them seen once, and the ten largest clones take just over 15%. Per germline, CDR1 DFQATT and CDR2 SNEGSKA (reference sequence). J gave up 6 bases and V 3 bases, and 5 bases lay outside the gene matches. This CDR3 has 14 residues.

The sample consisted of PBMCs. The chain uses TRBV20-1 and TRBJ1-5; TRBD1 matches 10 bases. This TCR was recovered from a woman aged 40 to 55 in good health. Here the CDR3 DNA reads TGCAGTGCTAGCCGGACAGGGGGTTCTCAGCCCCAGCATTTT. It specifies CSASRTGGSQPQHF.